The rows below give T cell receptor beta chains drawn from one sample of a study of patients and donors after allogeneic stem cell transplantation. TCRdb reprocessed the RT-PCR reads via MiXCR and lists one record per CDR3 protein. The sample holds 200,000 to 250,000 distinct CDR3 sequences, over 30% seen once. Sequenced: blood, either unsorted or a sorted T cell fraction (not recorded which). These TCRs come from a human donor who was either an allogeneic HSCT recipient or a stem cell or donor lymphocyte infusion donor (not recorded which). It is not recorded whose cells these are; they may come from a transplant donor. Both conserved end residues are part of each CDR3. A D gene is named only where the DNA matches it firmly. Not every row has a clone size; where given, it reads once, few, many or a size class.

CDR3 DNA	CDR3 protein	J gene	V gene	clone size	D gene
TGTGCCTGGAGTGCACGAGGGGCACCCAATCAGCCCCAGCATTTT	CAWSARGAPNQPQHF	TRBJ1-5	TRBV30	few	-
TGCAGCGTTGCGGGGGAGGGTAATGAAAAACTGTTTTTT	CSVAGEGNEKLFF	TRBJ1-4	TRBV29-1	-	-
TGTGCCAGCTCCAGGGGGGATTCTCAACCCCAGCATTTT	CASSRGDSQPQHF	TRBJ1-5	TRBV18	-	TRBD1
TGTGCCAGCAGTTCTGGACAGGAGGGCCCCTACGAGCAGTACTTC	CASSSGQEGPYEQYF	TRBJ2-7	TRBV12-3/TRBV12-4	-	-
TGTGCCAGCAGCGCCGCCTCCTGGAGCGAGCAGTACTTC	CASSAASWSEQYF	TRBJ2-7	TRBV9	few	-
TGCAGCGTTGAATTTGGAAACACCATATATTTT	CSVEFGNTIYF	TRBJ1-3	TRBV29-1	-	-
TGTGCCAGCAGTGAGAAGACTAGGCACACCGGGGAGCTGTTTTTT	CASSEKTRHTGELFF	TRBJ2-2	TRBV12-3/TRBV12-4	-	-
TGTGCCAGCAGCCCTCACAGGGGAGGCAGGGAAGCTTTCTTT	CASSPHRGGREAFF	TRBJ1-1	TRBV7-6	-	TRBD1
TGTGCCAGCAGCTTGTACGGGGGCCGTACTGAAGCTTTCTTT	CASSLYGGRTEAFF	TRBJ1-1	TRBV5-5	few	-
TGTGCCAGCCACACCGGTGGGACAGGGCACCCTTCCTATGGCTACACCTTC	CASHTGGTGHPSYGYTF	TRBJ1-2	TRBV25-1	few	TRBD1
TGCGCCAGCAGCTTTACCCTAGCGGGGGGCACCGGGGAGCTGTTTTTT	CASSFTLAGGTGELFF	TRBJ2-2	TRBV5-1	-	TRBD2
TGTGCCAGCAGCTTAGGAGGGACGGCTTCACCCCTCCACTTT	CASSLGGTASPLHF	TRBJ1-6	TRBV7-9	few	-
TGTGCTAGTGGTTTGACTCGACAGTTTCCCGACTCCTACAATGAGCAGTTCTTC	CASGLTRQFPDSYNEQFF	TRBJ2-1	TRBV12-5	few	-
TGCAGCGTTGAAAGGGCCGGGGCCCTTGAAGCTTTCTTT	CSVERAGALEAFF	TRBJ1-1	TRBV29-1	-	-
TGTGCCAGCAGCCAGAGATACACAGGAACCTCTAATGAAAAACTGTTTTTT	CASSQRYTGTSNEKLFF	TRBJ1-4	TRBV14	-	-
TGCAGTGCTAAGCGGGGGAGGCCTGAAGCTTTCTTT	CSAKRGRPEAFF	TRBJ1-1	TRBV20-1	many	-
TGTGCCAGCACCCTCGGACAGGGCCCTGAAGCTTTCTTT	CASTLGQGPEAFF	TRBJ1-1	TRBV28	few	TRBD1
TGTGCCCTGGGGATGAACACTGAAGCTTTCTTT	CALGMNTEAFF	TRBJ1-1	TRBV7-9	-	-
TGTGCCTGGGGAACAGGGTTTTCACCCCTCCACTTT	CAWGTGFSPLHF	TRBJ1-6	TRBV30	few	-
TGTGCCAGCAGCGTAGCTGGGAGTTGGGGGACCCAGTACTTC	CASSVAGSWGTQYF	TRBJ2-5	TRBV9	-	-
TGTGCCAGCACCCTACAGGGGAATTTGTACGAGCAGTACTTC	CASTLQGNLYEQYF	TRBJ2-7	TRBV2	-	TRBD1
TGCGCCAGCAGCCCCCGGACAGGAGGGAGTTCACCCCTCCACTTT	CASSPRTGGSSPLHF	TRBJ1-6	TRBV4-1	-	TRBD1
TGTGCCACGGGACCCTCCCTAATCTTC	CATGPSLIF	TRBJ2-1	TRBV10-3	-	-
TGCAGCGTTGGGTTTAACATCGAGCAGTACTTC	CSVGFNIEQYF	TRBJ2-7	TRBV29-1	few	-
TGCAGTGCTCTCGGGACTACCTCCTACGAGCAGTACTTC	CSALGTTSYEQYF	TRBJ2-7	TRBV20-1	once	TRBD2
TGTGCCAGCAGCTCACGACCGCCTTTCCACACTGAAGCTTTCTTT	CASSSRPPFHTEAFF	TRBJ1-1	TRBV7-9	-	-